This TCR delta chain was recorded in a study of gamma-delta T cells after stem cell transplantation. The germline CDR1 and CDR2 sequences are NSMFDY and ISSIKDK. This CDR3 is built from 16 residues. The V gene end was trimmed by 0 bases and the J gene end by 2 bases; junction bases not matched to a gene: 10. This clone is medium-sized (0.01 to 0.1%) by share. TCRdb reprocessed the RT-PCR reads using CATT. Of over a thousand delta-chain clones in the sample, 2.9% were seen once. Sequenced sample: gamma-delta T cells. The source of this sequence is a human donor. It is not recorded whose cells these are; they may come from a transplant donor. The V and J genes are TRAV29/DV5 and TRDJ1; 7 nucleotides align to TRDD3. The CDR3, as DNA: TGTGCAGCAAGCGACGAATTGGGGGACCCAACCGATAAACTCATCTTT. This gives the protein CAASDELGDPTDKLIF.